The 5 T cell receptor beta chains below come from one sample, sequenced in a study of tumor and adjacent non-tumor tissue in lung cancer. RNA was extracted from bulk tissue without any cell sorting. TCRbeta libraries were built with three rounds of nested PCR, modified from ARM-PCR. TCRdb re-called the multiplex PCR reads through MiXCR, storing one row per CDR3 protein. This sample has about 120,000 distinct CDR3 sequences, with over 70% found just once. The material sequenced was lung tumor tissue. Source of these receptors: a man between 65 and 85 years old with non-small cell lung cancer.

About this clonotype: One end of the junction varies from germline; a read error may be responsible. V and J are TRBV11-2 and TRBJ2-2; 7 bases fit TRBD1. Germline loops: CDR1 SGHAT, CDR2 FQNNGV. The CDR3 spans 16 residues. For the CDR3, the DNA is TGTGACAGCAGCTTACTGTGCACAGGGGTTGCCGGGGAGCTGTTTTTT. It is translated as CDSSLLCTGVAGELFF.

Remarks on this clonotype: This may be a read error, as it is one base from a much larger clone. This rearrangement joins TRBV20-1 to TRBJ2-7; TRBD2 aligns across 12 bases. Per germline, CDR1 DFQATT and CDR2 SNEGSKA (reference sequence). The CDR3 length is 14 residues. CDR3 bases: TGCAGTCCTAGACTAGCGGGAGTGAAGTACGAGCAGTACTTC. This codes for CSPRLAGVKYEQYF.

Comment on this clonotype: The conserved phenylalanine or tryptophan normally closing the CDR3 is absent here, so this likely arose from a read error. CDR3 nucleotide sequence: TGTGCCAGCTCACCATCGACCTACGAGCAGTACTTA. Translating it yields CASSPSTYEQYL. The chain combines TRBV18 with TRBJ2-7; D gene unclear. Germline V lookup: CDR1 KGHSH, CDR2 LQKENI. The CDR3 has 12 residues. V was clipped by 2 bases and J by 2 bases, with 4 bases between them.

In regard to this clonotype: The conserved phenylalanine or tryptophan normally closing the CDR3 is absent here, so this likely arose from a read error. The chain is built from TRBV6-2 or TRBV6-3 and TRBJ2-7, with 8 bases aligning to TRBD1. The V gene's germline CDR1 is MNHEY and CDR2 SVGEGT. The CDR3 loop spans 18 amino acids. The V segment lost 0 bases and the J segment 3 bases; nucleotides outside the gene matches: 13. The CDR3 nucleotides are TGTGCCAGCAGTTACTCAATTTATCAGGGGGCTCGAAGCTACGAGCAGTACATC. Amino acid sequence: CASSYSIYQGARSYEQYI.

Concerning this clonotype itself: No conserved phenylalanine or tryptophan ends this CDR3, so it is likely a read error. It is unclear where the CDR3 begins or ends on the DNA, so no DNA is shown, and the CDR3 is as TCRdb lists it. V is TRBV20-1 and J is TRBJ2-7; TRBD1, as called in the table, went unchecked against the DNA. Germline V lookup: CDR1 DFQATT, CDR2 SNEGSKA (reference sequence). The CDR3 numbers 12 amino acids, ends counted. The chain's CDR3 is CSAPRDFYEQNS.